This T cell receptor beta chain comes out of a study of HIV-infected patients and healthy controls. Study conclusions and caveats: HIV+ repertoires were severely depleted of MAIT alpha-chain CDR3s, unlike healthy controls. Size-matching overweighted rare events from HIV-infected data when comparing patients with controls.

This clonotype was recorded a few times. Its antigen is as yet unknown. From germline, CDR1 is MNHEY and CDR2 SMNVEV (reference sequence). The CDR3 covers 14 residues. The J segment lost 7 bases and the V segment lost 5 bases, leaving 8 bases of the junction unmatched. The repertoire came from unfractionated whole blood and reflected all unsorted peripheral T cells. About 480 ng RNA was reverse transcribed with alpha and beta constant-region primers. Separate chain-specific third strand synthesis with multiplexing indices produced the alpha and beta libraries. Each cDNA molecule was barcoded, and a single primer pair amplified each chain. Two random hexamers, added before amplification and joined, formed each molecule's 12-nucleotide barcode. TCRdb fed the 5' RACE reads into MiXCR, producing one record per CDR3 protein. Of around 15,000 distinct CDR3 sequences in the sample, 7% are singletons; the top ten hold under 9.5%.

The receptor was isolated from an adult in good health. The sequenced sample consisted of blood. The chain joins TRBV27 to TRBJ2-7; 10 nucleotides line up with TRBD1. The DNA for the CDR3 is TGTGCCAGCAGTCCGAGGGACAGGGGATGGGAGCAGTACTTC. Translation gives CASSPRDRGWEQYF.